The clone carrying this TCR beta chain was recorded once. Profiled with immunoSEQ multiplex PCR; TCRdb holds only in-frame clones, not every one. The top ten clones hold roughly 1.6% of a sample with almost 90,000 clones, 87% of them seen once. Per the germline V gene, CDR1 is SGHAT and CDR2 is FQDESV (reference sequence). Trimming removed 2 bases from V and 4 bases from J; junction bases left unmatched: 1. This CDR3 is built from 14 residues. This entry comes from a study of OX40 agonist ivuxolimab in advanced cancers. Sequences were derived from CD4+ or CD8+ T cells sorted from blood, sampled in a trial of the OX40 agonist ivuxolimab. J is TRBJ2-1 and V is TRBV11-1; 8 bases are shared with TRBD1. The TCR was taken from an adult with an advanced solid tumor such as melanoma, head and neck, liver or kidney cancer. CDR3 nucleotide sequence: TGTGCCAGCAGCTTAAGACAGGGGTACAATGAGCAGTTCTTC. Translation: CASSLRQGYNEQFF.